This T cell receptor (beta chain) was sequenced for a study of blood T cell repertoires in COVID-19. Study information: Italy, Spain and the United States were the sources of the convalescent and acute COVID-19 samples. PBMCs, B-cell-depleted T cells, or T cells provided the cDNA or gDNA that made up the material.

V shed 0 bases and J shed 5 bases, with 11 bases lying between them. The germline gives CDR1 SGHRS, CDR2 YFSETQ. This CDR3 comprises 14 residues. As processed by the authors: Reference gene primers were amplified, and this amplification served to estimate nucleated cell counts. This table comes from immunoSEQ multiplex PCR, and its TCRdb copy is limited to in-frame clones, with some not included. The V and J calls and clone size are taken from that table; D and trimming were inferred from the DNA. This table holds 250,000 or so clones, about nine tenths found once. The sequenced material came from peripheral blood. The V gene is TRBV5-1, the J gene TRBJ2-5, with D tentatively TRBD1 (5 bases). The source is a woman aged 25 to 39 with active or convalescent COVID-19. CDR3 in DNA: TGCGCCAGCAGCTTGGATAGGGGCGAGGAGACCCAGTACTTC. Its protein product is CASSLDRGEETQYF.